This TCR beta chain comes out of a study of neurological immune-mediated disorders. Synthesis of cDNA used 5'RACE (with 10-nucleotide random UMIs). Every sequencing run returned over 170 million TCR-beta sequences, which were derived from 15-18 subjects. TCRdb re-derived calls from the 5' RACE reads in MiXCR, one entry per CDR3 protein. The table lists tens of thousands of distinct CDR3 sequences, about 9.4% of them singletons. This CDR3 comprises 15 residues. V trimming: 1 base; J trimming: 2 bases; junction bases outside the gene matches: 3. CDR1 and CDR2 (germline): DFQATT, SNEGSKA (reference sequence). Study-level results: Private repertoires in all groups were suggested by the absence of shared CDR3 amino acid sequences among expanded clones across subjects. The most TCR clonal expansion was seen in HTLV-1-associated myelopathy, and the least was seen in multiple sclerosis, which fell below healthy controls.

The table lists this clonotype with many counts. Its antigen is not known. The clonotype was recovered from a woman aged 40 to 55 with HTLV-1-associated myelopathy (HAM/TSP). The sample taken for sequencing was PBMCs. The V and J genes are TRBV20-1 and TRBJ2-5, with TRBD2 identical over 11 bases. The CDR3 nucleotides read TGCAGTGCTAGAGGACTAGCGGGGAGTCAAGAGACCCAGTACTTC. It specifies CSARGLAGSQETQYF.